The 17 T cell receptor beta chains below come from one sample, sequenced in a study of blood T cell repertoires in COVID-19. Clones were sequenced by immunoSEQ multiplex PCR, and TCRdb holds only the in-frame ones, with some missing. Of tens of thousands of clones listed, about 77% were seen once; the top ten hold less than 7%. Sequencing was performed on peripheral blood. The receptor source for this set is a man between 65 and 85 years old with COVID-19, enrolled during active disease.

The V and J genes are TRBV18 and TRBJ2-3, with 11 positions matching TRBD2. This CDR3 comprises 18 residues. V trimming: 2 bases; J trimming: 2 bases; junction bases outside the gene matches: 9. Germline loops: CDR1 KGHSH, CDR2 LQKENI. This CDR3 reads CASSPLSLAGGPTDTQYF. Here the CDR3 DNA reads TGTGCCAGCTCACCATTATCCTTAGCGGGAGGGCCCACAGATACGCAGTATTTT.

This clone was counted a few times. The chain combines TRBV9 with TRBJ2-2; the D is unclear. There are 15 residues in the CDR3. V was trimmed by 0 bases and J by 0 bases, leaving 6 bases between them. The germline V gene has CDR1 SGDLS and CDR2 YYNGEE. The CDR3 bases are TGTGCCAGCAGCGTAGGACTTACGAACACCGGGGAGCTGTTTTTT. This encodes CASSVGLTNTGELFF. Full variable domain (missing parts from reference TRBV9 and TRBJ2-2): DSGVTQTPKHLITATGQRVTLRCSPRSGDLSVYWYQQSLDQGLQFLIQYYNGEERAKGNILERFSAQQFPDLHSELNLSSLELGDSALYFCASSVGLTNTGELFFGEGSRLTVL.

The V gene is TRBV7-2, the J gene TRBJ2-3; 12 nucleotides match TRBD2. Germline assignment: CDR1 SGHTA and CDR2 FQGNSA. V was pared by 5 bases and J by 2 bases, with 5 bases of the junction left unmatched. The CDR3 contains 16 residues. CDR3 sequence (DNA): TGTGCCAGCAGCGCCCGACTAGCGGGGGTCACAGATACGCAGTATTTT. It specifies CASSARLAGVTDTQYF.

This clone has just a few counts. J is TRBJ1-3 and V is TRBV7-2; TRBD1 might be the D (5 bases). The CDR3 has 15 residues. Per germline, CDR1 SGHTA and CDR2 FQGNSA. Trimming removed 2 bases from V and 4 bases from J, with 12 bases in between. CDR3 sequence: CASSLNQGSGNTIYF. The CDR3 nucleotides read TGTGCCAGCAGCTTAAACCAGGGTTCCGGAAACACCATATATTTT.

The chain joins TRBV29-1 to TRBJ2-7, with D maybe TRBD2 (6 bases). The CDR3 is made up of 13 amino acids. V was pared by 7 bases and J by 3 bases, with 16 bases between. Germline CDR1 SQVTM, CDR2 ANQGSEA. DNA of the CDR3: TGCAGCGCCAGAGGCGGGGCTGACTACGAGCAGTACTTC. Amino acid sequence: CSARGGADYEQYF.

This chain connects TRBV7-9 to TRBJ1-2; a weak D match, TRBD1 (5 bases). This CDR3 spans 13 amino acids. Germline assignment: CDR1 SEHNR and CDR2 FQNEAQ (reference sequence). V lost 5 bases, J lost 2 bases, and 9 bases lay in between. The CDR3 coding sequence is TGTGCCAGCAGCGAAACAGGAAACTATGGCTACACCTTC. This encodes CASSETGNYGYTF.

V gene TRBV29-1 combines with J gene TRBJ1-1; TRBD1 is a possible D gene (5 bases). Germline V lookup: CDR1 SQVTM, CDR2 ANQGSEA. This CDR3 comprises 13 residues. V shed 0 bases and J shed 5 bases, with 10 bases lying between them. The CDR3 DNA follows: TGCAGCGTTGAAGATCCGACAGTTACTGAAGCTTTCTTT. Protein sequence: CSVEDPTVTEAFF.

DNA of the CDR3: TGTGCCAGTAATTCCCGAGCAGGGGGCGGCCCTGAAGCTTTCTTT. Translation gives CASNSRAGGGPEAFF. V gene TRBV19 combines with J gene TRBJ1-1; 8 bases fit TRBD1. V gave up 7 bases and J gave up 6 bases; unmatched junction bases: 13. This CDR3 has 15 amino acids. Germline lookup yields CDR1 LNHDA and CDR2 SQIVND (reference sequence).

The rearrangement links TRBV14 to TRBJ2-1; TRBD2 matches at 10 bases. Germline V gene sequence: CDR1 SGHDN, CDR2 FVKESK. This CDR3 spans 17 amino acids. The J segment lost 9 bases and the V segment lost 0 bases, leaving 11 bases of the junction unmatched. In DNA form, the CDR3 reads TGTGCCAGCAGCCAAGATCTTGGCACTAGCGGGATAGGTGAGCAGTTCTTC. Amino acid sequence: CASSQDLGTSGIGEQFF.

J is TRBJ1-1 and V is TRBV6-5; the D gene is possibly TRBD1 (5 bases). The CDR3 has 14 residues. Per germline, CDR1 MNHEY and CDR2 SVGAGI. Trimming removed 6 bases at V and 4 bases at J, with 15 bases between. CDR3 nucleotides: TGTGCCAGCAGCTATCAGGGTTTGGGCACTGAAGCTTTCTTT. This encodes CASSYQGLGTEAFF.

In this sample, this clone turned up once. The DNA of the CDR3 is TGTGCCAGCAGCTCCGCCGGGGGACTAAATCAGCCCCAGCATTTT. Translation gives CASSSAGGLNQPQHF. The rearrangement links TRBV28 to TRBJ1-5, with D possibly being TRBD1 (5 bases). Looked up from germline, CDR1 is MDHEN and CDR2 is SYDVKM. This CDR3 is 15 amino acids long. V was cut by 6 bases and J by 4 bases, with 16 bases left in between.

This clone was detected only a few times. CDR3 residues: CASSHRTGENTGELFF. CDR3 bases: TGTGCCAGCAGCCACCGGACAGGGGAAAACACCGGGGAGCTGTTTTTT. The chain recombines TRBV3-1 (or the pseudogene TRBV3-2) with TRBJ2-2, with 9 bases fitting TRBD1. CDR1 LGHDT and CDR2 YNNKEL come from the germline V gene (reference sequence). V lost 3 bases to trimming and J lost 2 bases; unmatched junction nucleotides: 4. This CDR3 comprises 16 residues.

The V gene is TRBV5-6, the J gene TRBJ2-7; 8 nucleotides line up with TRBD1. The CDR3 extends over 13 amino acids. Trimming at V came to 4 bases and at J to 3 bases, leaving 3 bases not matched to a gene. Germline lookup yields CDR1 SGHDT and CDR2 YYEEEE. The CDR3 coding sequence is TGTGCCAGCAGCCGACAGGGGAACTACGAGCAGTACTTC. Its translation is CASSRQGNYEQYF.

This clone was seen a single time. The chain joins TRBV25-1 to TRBJ2-3; TRBD1 might be the D (6 bases). CDR3 size: 15 residues. The V end was cut by 6 bases, the J end by 3 bases, with 16 bases between. Germline values: CDR1 MGHDK, CDR2 SYGVNS. The CDR3 here is CASSTGWGKTDTQYF. The CDR3 DNA is TGTGCCAGCAGCACAGGGTGGGGTAAAACAGATACGCAGTATTTT. Variable domain in full (rest from reference TRBV25-1 and TRBJ2-3): EADIYQTPRYLVIGTGKKITLECSQTMGHDKMYWYQQDPGMELHLIHYSYGVNSTEKGDLSSESTVSRIRTEHFPLTLESARPSHTSQYLCASSTGWGKTDTQYFGPGTRLTVL.

This clone turned up a few times. The V gene is TRBV7-2, the J gene TRBJ2-1; 8 bases agree with TRBD2. With 5 bases clipped from V and 0 bases from J, the junction kept 3 bases outside the gene matches. CDR1 and CDR2 from the germline V gene are SGHTA and FQGNSA. This CDR3 has 15 residues. The CDR3 bases are TGTGCCAGCAGCGAACGGGGGGGCTCCTACAATGAGCAGTTCTTC. This codes for CASSERGGSYNEQFF.

V usage is TRBV3-1 (or the pseudogene TRBV3-2) and J usage is TRBJ1-2; D might be TRBD1 (5 bases). Germline loops: CDR1 LGHDT, CDR2 YNNKEL (reference sequence). This CDR3 contains 16 residues. V was clipped by 4 bases and J by 1 base, with 16 bases between them. The CDR3: CASSPRGGDSNYGYTF. The CDR3 DNA is TGTGCCAGCAGCCCCCGGGGAGGCGACAGTAACTATGGCTACACCTTC.

This clone is a singleton in its sample. This chain links TRBV19 with TRBJ2-7, with D tentatively TRBD2 (5 bases). Per the germline V gene, CDR1 is LNHDA and CDR2 is SQIVND (reference sequence). The CDR3 runs 14 residues. The V gene lost 5 bases and the J gene lost 2 bases, with 13 bases spanning the gap. The CDR3 loop is CASSPRGRTYEQYF. CDR3 DNA sequence: TGTGCCAGTAGTCCCCGGGGTAGGACCTACGAGCAGTACTTC.